This T cell receptor beta chain emerged from a study of shared T cell receptors in the human thymus. The CDR3 sequence is 17 residues long. The V gene end was trimmed by 0 bases and the J gene end by 3 bases; junction bases not matched to a gene: 5. Germline CDR1 and CDR2: MGHRA and YSYEKL. The protocol was immunoSEQ multiplex PCR, while the TCRdb copy is restricted to in-frame clones and leaves out a portion. Of hundreds of thousands of clones in the sample, approximately 78% were seen once. These same records also appear under a second study, on human thymus T cells. As that report states: All donors were healthy Finnish infants who were undergoing corrective surgery to treat congenital heart defects. It looked as if thymic and blood repertoires used V and J genes in a biased way.

This TCR was sampled from a boy under three years old with a congenital heart defect. Sequencing input: thymocytes. The V and J genes are TRBV4-1 and TRBJ2-3, with 11 nucleotides matching TRBD1. The CDR3 nucleotides read TGCGCCAGCAGCCAAGATACCGGGACAGGGGGAACAGATACGCAGTATTTT. Translation: CASSQDTGTGGTDTQYF.